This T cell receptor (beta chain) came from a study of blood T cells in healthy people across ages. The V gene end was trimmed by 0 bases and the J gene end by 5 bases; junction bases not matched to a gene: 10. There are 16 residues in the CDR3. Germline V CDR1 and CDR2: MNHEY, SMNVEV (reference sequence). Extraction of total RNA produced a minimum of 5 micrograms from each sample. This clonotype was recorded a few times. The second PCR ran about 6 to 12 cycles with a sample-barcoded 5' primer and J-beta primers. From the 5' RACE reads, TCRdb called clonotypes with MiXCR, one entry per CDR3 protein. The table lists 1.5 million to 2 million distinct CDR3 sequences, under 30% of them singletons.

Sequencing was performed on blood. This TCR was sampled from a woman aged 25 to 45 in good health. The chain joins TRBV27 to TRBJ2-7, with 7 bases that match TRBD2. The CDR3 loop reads CASSLSPPGGRNEQYF. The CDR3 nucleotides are TGTGCCAGCAGTTTATCCCCCCCGGGAGGTCGAAACGAGCAGTACTTC.